A selection of T cell receptor beta chains follows, all from one sample in a study of neoadjuvant nivolumab and ipilimumab in lung cancer. This table comes from immunoSEQ multiplex PCR, and its TCRdb copy is limited to in-frame clones, with some not included. The data hold under 20,000 clones, with about 90% observed a single time. Sequencing used peripheral blood, obtained before neoadjuvant nivolumab, alone or with ipilimumab. Source of these receptors: an adult with non-small cell lung cancer. The CDR3 runs from the conserved cysteine through the conserved F or W. Each record gives: V gene, clone size, J gene, D gene, CDR3 protein, CDR3 DNA. A D gene is named only where the DNA matches it firmly. Rows give clone size only sometimes, using once, few, many, or a class for an expanded clone.

>TRBV5-4|.|TRBJ1-1|.
CASSLGRGLGTEAFF
TGTGCCAGCAGCTTGGGTAGGGGGTTGGGAACTGAAGCTTTCTTT
>TRBV18|.|TRBJ2-2|.
CASSPPGSGELFF
TGTGCCAGCTCACCACCGGGTTCCGGGGAGCTGTTTTTT
>TRBV6-4|.|TRBJ2-1|TRBD2
CASSDSVAGSEQFF
TGTGCCAGCAGTGACTCCGTAGCGGGATCGGAGCAGTTCTTC
>TRBV7-9|.|TRBJ1-1|.
CASSAGHMNTEAFF
TGTGCCAGCAGCGCGGGCCACATGAACACTGAAGCTTTCTTT
>TRBV1|.|TRBJ1-2|.
CTSSQDRSHRGRGYTF
TGCACCAGCAGCCAAGATCGATCCCACAGGGGGCGAGGCTACACCTTC
>TRBV18|.|TRBJ1-5|.
CASSPGSYSNQPQHF
TGTGCCAGCTCACCAGGATCCTATAGCAATCAGCCCCAGCATTTT
>TRBV2|.|TRBJ2-1|TRBD2
CASRTGGYEQFF
TGTGCCAGCAGGACGGGAGGATATGAGCAGTTCTTC
>TRBV7-2|once|TRBJ1-2|.
CASSLMGFYGYTF
TGTGCCAGCAGCTTAATGGGGTTTTATGGCTACACCTTC
>TRBV7-8|.|TRBJ2-2|.
CASSLNTGELFF
TGTGCCAGCAGCTTAAACACCGGGGAGCTGTTTTTT
>TRBV2|.|TRBJ2-1|TRBD1
CASRPGTGANNEQFF
TGTGCCAGCAGGCCAGGGACAGGGGCTAACAATGAGCAGTTCTTC
>TRBV9|.|TRBJ1-4|TRBD1
CASSAPGQGGNEKLFF
TGTGCCAGCAGCGCACCTGGACAGGGCGGGAATGAAAAACTGTTTTTT
>TRBV4-2|.|TRBJ1-5|.
CASSQKVGDSNQPQHF
TGTGCCAGCAGCCAGAAAGTGGGAGATAGCAATCAGCCCCAGCATTTT
>TRBV18|.|TRBJ1-2|.
CASSIGKENYGYTF
TGTGCCAGCTCAATAGGGAAAGAGAACTATGGCTACACCTTC
>TRBV6-5|.|TRBJ1-2|.
CASSYRPTVISGYTF
TGTGCCAGCAGTTACCGCCCAACTGTGATCAGTGGCTACACCTTC
>TRBV9|.|TRBJ1-1|TRBD1
CASSQGGLNTEAFF
TGTGCCAGCAGTCAGGGGGGATTGAACACTGAAGCTTTCTTT
>TRBV29-1|.|TRBJ2-1|TRBD2
CSVAHPGTSGNNEQFF
TGCAGCGTTGCCCATCCCGGGACTAGCGGGAACAATGAGCAGTTCTTC
>TRBV29-1|.|TRBJ1-5|.
CSVEVGGADQPQHF
TGCAGCGTTGAAGTGGGGGGGGCCGATCAGCCCCAGCATTTT
>TRBV18|.|TRBJ1-2|.
CASSPSSAILLNYGYTF
TGTGCCAGCTCACCCTCGTCAGCTATACTACTTAACTATGGCTACACCTTC
>TRBV2|.|TRBJ2-1|TRBD2
CASSLAGAYNEQFF
TGTGCCAGCAGTTTAGCGGGAGCTTACAATGAGCAGTTCTTC
>TRBV9|.|TRBJ2-7|.
CASSVGGGATYEQYF
TGTGCCAGCAGCGTAGGAGGAGGGGCTACCTACGAGCAGTACTTC
>TRBV4-1|few|TRBJ1-1|.
CASSQVLAAEAFF
TGCGCCAGCAGCCAAGTTTTAGCGGCTGAAGCTTTCTTT
>TRBV11-2|.|TRBJ1-1|.
CAVRAPRAEAFF
TGTGCAGTTCGGGCCCCTAGGGCTGAAGCTTTCTTT
>TRBV5-1|.|TRBJ2-3|.
CASSPTQASGTDTQYF
TGCGCCAGCAGCCCCACCCAGGCATCAGGCACAGATACGCAGTATTTT
>TRBV5-4|.|TRBJ1-1|TRBD1
CASSIQGAVTEAFF
TGTGCCAGCAGCATACAGGGGGCGGTTACTGAAGCTTTCTTT
>TRBV6-6|.|TRBJ2-3|.
CASTWGDTQYF
TGTGCCAGCACCTGGGGAGATACGCAGTATTTT
>TRBV7-8|.|TRBJ2-7|.
CASSDGLREQYF
TGTGCCAGCAGCGACGGCCTCAGGGAGCAGTACTTC
>TRBV6-1|.|TRBJ1-1|.
CASVEGSTEAFF
TGTGCCAGCGTCGAAGGATCCACTGAAGCTTTCTTT
>TRBV5-4|.|TRBJ1-1|TRBD1
CASSLGQGAGTEAFF
TGTGCCAGCAGCTTGGGACAGGGGGCAGGGACTGAAGCTTTCTTT
>TRBV10-3|once|TRBJ2-3|.
CAISGGSTDTQYF
TGTGCCATCAGTGGGGGGAGCACAGATACGCAGTATTTT
>TRBV11-3|few|TRBJ1-1|TRBD1
CASSWDRRTEAFF
TGTGCCAGCAGCTGGGACAGACGGACTGAAGCTTTCTTT
>TRBV5-6|.|TRBJ1-5|TRBD1
CASSWTGGNQPQHF
TGTGCCAGCAGCTGGACAGGGGGTAATCAGCCCCAGCATTTT
>TRBV6-5|.|TRBJ1-1|.
CASSRSTEAFF
TGTGCCAGCAGTCGTTCTACTGAAGCTTTCTTT
>TRBV18|.|TRBJ1-3|.
CASSIGIDSGNTIYF
TGTGCCAGCTCAATAGGGATAGACTCTGGAAACACCATATATTTT
>TRBV9|.|TRBJ2-1|.
CASSVSPLGHEQFF
TGTGCCAGCAGCGTATCTCCCCTGGGTCATGAGCAGTTCTTC
>TRBV20-1|.|TRBJ2-5|.
CSAQHQETQYF
TGCAGTGCCCAACATCAGGAGACCCAGTACTTC
>TRBV4-1|.|TRBJ1-5|.
CASSQDLTLYSNQPQHF
TGCGCCAGCAGCCAAGATTTAACACTCTATAGCAATCAGCCCCAGCATTTT
>TRBV2|.|TRBJ2-7|TRBD1
CASSITGTVGEDEQYF
TGTGCCAGCAGTATCACGGGGACAGTGGGCGAGGACGAGCAGTACTTC
>TRBV5-1|.|TRBJ2-3|TRBD2
CASSSTILAGVIDTQYF
TGCGCCAGCAGCTCAACCATCCTAGCGGGAGTGATTGATACGCAGTATTTT
>TRBV7-2|.|TRBJ2-2|.
CASSLETPGELFF
TGTGCCAGCAGCTTAGAAACGCCCGGGGAGCTGTTTTTT
>TRBV18|once|TRBJ1-4|.
CASSPPGGDEKLFF
TGTGCCAGCTCACCACCGGGGGGTGATGAAAAACTGTTTTTT
>TRBV9|.|TRBJ2-1|TRBD2
CASSVGASGTYLQFF
TGTGCCAGCAGCGTAGGGGCTAGCGGGACCTACTTGCAGTTCTTC
>TRBV7-2|.|TRBJ2-5|.
CASSTGFSTETQYF
TGTGCCAGCAGCACCGGGTTTTCCACAGAGACCCAGTACTTC
>TRBV6-5|.|TRBJ2-3|.
CASSADSPSTDTQYF
TGTGCCAGCAGTGCCGACAGCCCTAGCACAGATACGCAGTATTTT
>TRBV9|.|TRBJ2-7|.
CASSPLSGSLYYEQYF
TGTGCCAGCAGCCCCCTATCAGGGAGCCTCTACTACGAGCAGTACTTC
>TRBV30|.|TRBJ2-7|TRBD1
CAWSDVGTGKYEQYF
TGTGCCTGGAGCGACGTAGGGACAGGGAAATACGAGCAGTACTTC
>TRBV5-4|few|TRBJ2-5|TRBD2
CASSLLAGGQPETQYF
TGTGCCAGCAGCTTACTAGCGGGAGGACAGCCAGAGACCCAGTACTTC
>TRBV9|.|TRBJ1-2|.
CASSVGQLNGYTF
TGTGCCAGCAGCGTAGGACAGTTGAATGGCTACACCTTC
>TRBV5-1|few|TRBJ1-1|.
CASSLGASNTEAFF
TGCGCCAGCAGCTTAGGGGCCTCGAACACTGAAGCTTTCTTT
>TRBV13|.|TRBJ2-3|TRBD1
CASSLRTGAQGGPTDTQYF
TGTGCCAGCAGCCTCCGGACAGGGGCACAAGGAGGCCCCACAGATACGCAGTATTTT
>TRBV5-4|.|TRBJ1-1|TRBD1
CASSPRDRGFTEAFF
TGTGCCAGCAGCCCCCGGGACAGGGGATTTACTGAAGCTTTCTTT